The 12 T cell receptor beta chains below all came from one sample that was sequenced in a study of regulatory T cells in long-lasting Graves disease. As to time point: newly diagnosed GD, antithyroid drugs for less than 3 months. Scientists built the TCR library using RNA that was extracted from PBMCs. Sequencing libraries for TCR beta were prepared with iRepertoire HTBI primers and Arm-PCR of CDR3 regions. TCRdb called the multiplex PCR reads again in MiXCR, with one record for every CDR3 protein. The table shows around 400,000 distinct CDR3 sequences, with 15% to 19% occurring only once. The material sequenced was peripheral blood mononuclear cells (PBMCs), taken at new diagnosis, from a patient treated with antithyroid drugs. The receptors shown here come from a female donor with Graves disease.

The table lists this clonotype with a few counts. The chain employs TRBV6-2 or TRBV6-3 and TRBJ1-1, with 7 bases lining up with TRBD1. V shed 2 bases and J 5 bases; nucleotides not matched to a gene: 5. The CDR3 runs to 14 residues. The germline gives CDR1 MNHEY, CDR2 SVGEGT. CDR3 in DNA: TGTGCCAGCAGTTACCCAGGGGGGGTTACTGAAGCTTTCTTT. Translating gives CASSYPGGVTEAFF.

This clonotype was detected ten times or more. The rearrangement joins TRBV20-1 to TRBJ2-7, with 8 nucleotides matching TRBD2. Germline V lookup: CDR1 DFQATT, CDR2 SNEGSKA (reference sequence). V lost 3 bases and J lost 7; bases outside the gene matches: 5. The CDR3 extends over 12 amino acids. Here the CDR3 reads CSASPPGGEQYF. CDR3 bases: TGCAGTGCTAGTCCGCCGGGGGGGGAGCAGTACTTC.

This clonotype was observed at least ten times. The rearrangement uses TRBV18 and TRBJ1-2; D remains unclear. The germline V gene has CDR1 KGHSH and CDR2 LQKENI. The CDR3 has 13 residues. The V gene lost 1 base and the J gene lost 6 bases, with 9 bases spanning the gap. The CDR3 loop reads CASSPQGTDGYTF. Here the CDR3 DNA reads TGTGCCAGCTCACCACAGGGTACAGATGGCTACACCTTC.

This clonotype came up many times. The CDR3 protein is CATSDYRSSGRASPPEQFF. CDR3 DNA: TGTGCCACCAGTGATTACCGCTCTAGCGGGAGGGCCAGTCCCCCTGAGCAGTTCTTC. The J gene is TRBJ2-1, the V gene TRBV24-1, with TRBD2 matching over 12 bases. Germline V gene sequence: CDR1 KGHDR, CDR2 SFDVKD. J gave up 9 bases and V 2 bases, and 16 bases lay outside the gene matches. The CDR3 contains 19 residues.

In this sample, this clonotype turned up many times. The V and J genes are TRBV7-9 and TRBJ2-1; D is unresolved. Trimming pared 3 bases from V and 6 bases from J, leaving 9 bases between. Germline V gene data show CDR1 as SEHNR and CDR2 as FQNEAQ (reference sequence). CDR3 length: 13 amino acids. The CDR3 nucleotides read TGTGCCAGCAGCTTTCCCCCCCCCAATGAGCAGTTCTTC. Protein sequence: CASSFPPPNEQFF. Variable domain in full (rest from reference TRBV7-9 and TRBJ2-1): DTGVSQNPRHKITKRGQNVTFRCDPISEHNRLYWYRQTLGQGPEFLTYFQNEAQLEKSRLLSDRFSAERPKGSFSTLEIQRTEQGDSAMYLCASSFPPPNEQFFGPGTRLTVL.

This clonotype was detected ten times or more. The chain carries TRBV12-3 or TRBV12-4 and TRBJ2-5; TRBD2 agrees at 13 bases. Unmatched junction bases numbered 13, after V lost 3 bases and J lost 0 bases. There are 20 residues in the CDR3. In nucleotides, the CDR3 is TGTGCCAGCAGTTTCGGGAGGGGTGGACTAGCGGGAGATAACCAAGAGACCCAGTACTTC. Translation: CASSFGRGGLAGDNQETQYF.

The chain recombines TRBV6-5 with TRBJ1-2; D gene unclear. Germline CDR1 reads MNHEY; CDR2 reads SVGAGI. Trimming shortened V by 2 bases and J by 6 bases, and 7 bases separated the two germline ends. The CDR3 extends over 12 amino acids. CDR3 nucleotides: TGTGCCAGCAGTTACCCCATGGATGGCTACACCTTC. Translation: CASSYPMDGYTF.

The J gene is TRBJ2-4, the V gene TRBV6-2 or TRBV6-3; D is uncertain. V lost 2 bases and J 10 bases, leaving 6 bases between the germline ends. Per the germline V gene, CDR1 is MNHEY and CDR2 is SVGEGT. The CDR3 consists of 11 residues. The CDR3 coding sequence is TGTGCCAGCAGTTACCCACCAATTCAGTACTTC. This codes for CASSYPPIQYF.

This clonotype was counted many times. The chain links TRBV13 to TRBJ2-4; tentative D call: TRBD2 (6 bases). The CDR3 is made up of 14 amino acids. Trimming shortened V by 2 bases and J by 5 bases, and 10 bases separated the two germline ends. Germline CDR1 PRHDT, CDR2 FYEKMQ (reference sequence). The chain's CDR3 is CASSLSGGENIQYF. CDR3 in DNA: TGTGCCAGCAGCTTAAGCGGAGGGGAAAACATTCAGTACTTC.

This clonotype came up many times. The chain joins TRBV5-5 to TRBJ1-1; D may be TRBD1 (5 bases). CDR1 is SGHKS and CDR2 is YYEKEE in the germline V gene (reference sequence). The CDR3 extends over 15 amino acids. The ends were cut back, 5 bases at V and 6 bases at J, with 20 bases in the middle. CDR3 sequence: CASRPRDGVRAEAFF. The CDR3 nucleotides are TGTGCCAGCAGGCCTCGGGACGGCGTTCGGGCTGAAGCTTTCTTT.

This clonotype was detected ten times or more. This chain uses TRBV12-3 or TRBV12-4 with TRBJ1-5, with TRBD1 as a possible D gene (6 bases). V lost 7 bases, J lost 4 bases, and 14 bases lay in between. This CDR3 has 14 amino acids. As DNA, the CDR3 is TGTGCCAGCAATCTACAGGGATGGAATCAGCCCCAGCATTTT. Its translation is CASNLQGWNQPQHF.

The sample holds many counts of this clonotype. V and J are TRBV5-1 and TRBJ2-1, with TRBD2 matching over 9 bases. The germline V gene encodes CDR1 SGHRS and CDR2 YFSETQ. The CDR3 extends over 16 amino acids. V dropped 0 bases and J dropped 6; count of bases not matched to a gene: 7. CDR3 in DNA: TGCGCCAGCAGCTTGGGAGCTAGCGGGGCGTTCAATGAGCAGTTCTTC. Its translation is CASSLGASGAFNEQFF.